The 10 T cell receptor beta chains given below trace back to one sample, sequenced in a study of cytomegalovirus exposure and HLA in healthy donors. Clones were read by immunoSEQ multiplex PCR, and TCRdb kept only the in-frame ones, dropping some. The sample contains about 82,000 clones, 85% to 95% of which appear only once. Sequencing was done on a sample of PBMCs. These receptor sequences come from a woman in her late teens or twenties in good health and CMV-seronegative.

The chain recombines TRBV7-9 with TRBJ2-1; D gene unclear. This CDR3 has 13 residues. Germline loops: CDR1 SEHNR, CDR2 FQNEAQ (reference sequence). V dropped 2 bases and J dropped 6 bases, with 8 bases sitting between them. The CDR3 sequence is CASSLQSSNEQFF. As DNA, the CDR3 is TGTGCCAGCAGCTTACAATCTAGCAATGAGCAGTTCTTC. The variable domain in full, completed from reference TRBV7-9 and TRBJ2-1, reads DTGVSQNPRHKITKRGQNVTFRCDPISEHNRLYWYRQTLGQGPEFLTYFQNEAQLEKSRLLSDRFSAERPKGSFSTLEIQRTEQGDSAMYLCASSLQSSNEQFFGPGTRLTVL.

The chain is built from TRBV27 and TRBJ2-5; 8 nucleotides match TRBD2. Unmatched junction bases numbered 14, after V lost 5 bases and J lost 3 bases. Germline V gives CDR1 MNHEY, CDR2 SMNVEV (reference sequence). The CDR3 consists of 17 residues. CDR3 loop: CASSLISAGVSEETQYF. CDR3 DNA sequence: TGTGCCAGCAGTCTAATATCAGCGGGAGTTTCGGAAGAGACCCAGTACTTC.

CDR3 loop: CASSSPTWERGTGTIYF. The CDR3 nucleotides are TGTGCCAGCAGTTCGCCCACCTGGGAGCGCGGGACAGGCACCATATATTTT. The chain combines TRBV28 with TRBJ1-3; 8 positions match TRBD1. Germline CDR1 reads MDHEN; CDR2 reads SYDVKM. V lost 4 bases to trimming and J lost 9 bases; unmatched junction nucleotides: 17. CDR3 length equals 17 residues.

V is TRBV29-1 and J is TRBJ2-3, with TRBD1 as a possible D gene (5 bases). CDR3 size: 15 residues. Per the germline V gene, CDR1 is SQVTM and CDR2 is ANQGSEA. The ends were cut back, 4 bases at V and 0 bases at J, with 14 bases in the middle. The CDR3 here is CSVVNKGRSTDTQYF. The CDR3 DNA reads TGCAGCGTTGTCAATAAGGGGCGGAGCACAGATACGCAGTATTTT.

The chain employs TRBV14 and TRBJ1-2, with a weak D call TRBD1 (5 bases). V was pared by 1 base and J by 4 bases, with 13 bases between. The CDR3 covers 15 residues. Germline-derived CDR1 and CDR2 are SGHDN and FVKESK. CDR3 nucleotides: TGTGCCAGCAGCCAAGCTGGAGGGGCTTTCTATGGCTACACCTTC. Its translation is CASSQAGGAFYGYTF.

The chain has TRBV10-3 and TRBJ2-1, with D possibly being TRBD2 (6 bases). The ends were cut back, 3 bases at V and 2 bases at J, with 23 bases in the middle. CDR3 length: 19 amino acids. Germline assignment: CDR1 ENHRY and CDR2 SYGVKD. The CDR3 sequence is CAISDPRYHNGGAYNEQFF. Written as DNA, the CDR3 is TGTGCCATCAGTGACCCCCGGTATCATAACGGGGGAGCCTACAATGAGCAGTTCTTC.

The chain joins TRBV9 to TRBJ1-1; the D gene is possibly TRBD1 (5 bases). This CDR3 region has 21 residues. Germline V lookup: CDR1 SGDLS, CDR2 YYNGEE. V dropped 0 bases and J dropped 0 bases, with 27 bases sitting between them. In nucleotides, the CDR3 is TGTGCCAGCAGCGTAGCCGGATGGGGGGTCACTCCTCATACAATGAACACTGAAGCTTTCTTT. It translates to CASSVAGWGVTPHTMNTEAFF.

The rearrangement uses TRBV9 and TRBJ2-7; 7 bases match TRBD1. The length of the CDR3 is 15 residues. Looked up from germline, CDR1 is SGDLS and CDR2 is YYNGEE. The ends lost 3 bases at V and 3 bases at J; junction bases unmatched: 9. In DNA, the CDR3 is TGTGCCAGCAGCGCACAGGGGTCAACCAACTACGAGCAGTACTTC. This encodes CASSAQGSTNYEQYF.

The V gene is TRBV29-1, the J gene TRBJ1-6, with 10 bases identical to TRBD1. Trimming took 5 bases from V and 7 from J; bases not matched to a gene: 8. The CDR3 length is 15 residues. Germline V lookup: CDR1 SQVTM, CDR2 ANQGSEA. In DNA form, the CDR3 reads TGCAGCGTTACGACGGGGACAGGGGAAAATTCACCCCTCCACTTT. Its protein product is CSVTTGTGENSPLHF.

The J gene is TRBJ1-5, the V gene TRBV4-1; 9 nucleotides match TRBD1. Germline CDR1 and CDR2: MGHRA and YSYEKL. Trimming cost V 4 bases and J 6 bases; bases outside gene matches: 4. The CDR3 runs 14 residues. CDR3 DNA sequence: TGCGCCAGCAGCCTCGGGACAGGGAGTCAGCCCCAGCATTTT. It specifies CASSLGTGSQPQHF.